What follows are 10 T cell receptor beta chains derived from one specimen sequenced in a study of beta chain features in type 1 diabetes. The authors reverse transcribed all of the isolated RNA, so sequencing captured expressed TCRB transcripts. Produced via immunoSEQ multiplex PCR; TCRdb's table is partial and in-frame only. The sample records more than 140,000 clones, about 9.7% being singletons. The sample taken for sequencing was central memory CD4+ T cells from blood. The receptors stem from a middle-aged woman in good health.

This clone was seen a few times. As DNA, the CDR3 is TGTGCCAGCAGCCAAGGGCTCAGGGGATACACCATATATTTT. It translates to CASSQGLRGYTIYF. V gene TRBV14 combines with J gene TRBJ1-3; D is perhaps TRBD1 (6 bases). The CDR3 contains 14 residues. CDR1 SGHDN and CDR2 FVKESK come from the germline V gene. V gave up 1 base and J gave up 8 bases, with 12 bases separating them. The entire variable domain, with the rest obtained from reference TRBV14 and TRBJ1-3, is as follows: EAGVTQFPSHSVIEKGQTVTLRCDPISGHDNLYWYRRVMGKEIKFLLHFVKESKQDESGMPNNRFLAERTGGTYSTLKVQPAELEDSGVYFCASSQGLRGYTIYFGEGSWLTVV.

This chain links TRBV7-8 with TRBJ1-2; no definite D call. This CDR3 region has 14 residues. The V gene lost 5 bases and the J gene lost 3 bases, with 13 bases spanning the gap. Germline values: CDR1 SGHVS, CDR2 FQNEAQ. CDR3 coding DNA: TGTGCCAGCAGCCCGAGAGCAGGCTACTATGGCTACACCTTC. It is translated as CASSPRAGYYGYTF.

The chain couples TRBV7-9 to TRBJ2-5; no reliable D call. In germline, CDR1 is SEHNR, CDR2 FQNEAQ (reference sequence). V lost 3 bases, J lost 4 bases, and 15 bases lay in between. This CDR3 has 15 amino acids. For the CDR3, the DNA is TGTGCCAGCAGCTTGGGCCGGTCAAGTGCAGAGACCCAGTACTTC. Translated, it gives CASSLGRSSAETQYF. Drawing the rest from reference TRBV7-9 and TRBJ2-5, the complete variable domain is DTGVSQNPRHKITKRGQNVTFRCDPISEHNRLYWYRQTLGQGPEFLTYFQNEAQLEKSRLLSDRFSAERPKGSFSTLEIQRTEQGDSAMYLCASSLGRSSAETQYFGPGTRLLVL.

This clone was observed a few times. The V and J genes are TRBV9 and TRBJ2-1; 8 bases are a match to TRBD2. CDR1 is SGDLS, CDR2 YYNGEE, per germline. The CDR3 contains 17 residues. V shed 2 bases, J shed 10 bases, and the junction held 17 bases outside the gene matches. The CDR3 DNA reads as TGTGCCAGCAGCGTCAATAGCCAGGGGCTAGCGGGCGGCGAGCAGTTCTTC. This codes for CASSVNSQGLAGGEQFF.

Here the CDR3 reads CAISDPLPAVETQYF. The DNA of the CDR3 is TGTGCCATCAGTGATCCACTTCCCGCGGTGGAGACCCAGTACTTC. V gene TRBV10-3 combines with J gene TRBJ2-5, with D uncertain. The CDR3 is 15 residues long. Germline-derived CDR1 and CDR2 are ENHRY and SYGVKD. Trimming took 3 bases from V and 5 from J, leaving 16 bases between them.

The rearrangement links TRBV7-9 to TRBJ2-3, with TRBD2 identical over 13 bases. This CDR3 spans 15 amino acids. Germline V lookup: CDR1 SEHNR, CDR2 FQNEAQ (reference sequence). J lost 4 bases, V lost 7 bases, and 5 bases had no gene match. The CDR3 protein is CASTGTSGAPDTQYF. The CDR3 region has the DNA TGTGCCAGCACCGGGACTAGCGGGGCCCCAGATACGCAGTATTTT.

The rearrangement uses TRBV6-6 and TRBJ2-5, with unresolved D. V gave up 6 bases and J gave up 5 bases, with 7 bases separating them. The CDR3 is made up of 11 amino acids. CDR1 and CDR2 from the germline V gene are MNHNY and SVGAGI (reference sequence). Here the CDR3 DNA reads TGTGCCAGCAGCTACGAGGAGACCCAGTACTTC. Translated, it gives CASSYEETQYF.

At least ten counts were recorded for this clone. The J gene is TRBJ2-1, the V gene TRBV5-1; D ambiguous. Trimming took 4 bases from V and 3 from J, leaving 5 bases between them. CDR1 is SGHRS, CDR2 YFSETQ, per germline. CDR3 length equals 12 residues. The CDR3 spells CASSPGYNEQFF. CDR3 DNA sequence: TGCGCCAGCAGCCCGGGCTACAATGAGCAGTTCTTC.

This clone was observed a few times. The chain carries TRBV5-1 and TRBJ2-3; perhaps TRBD1 as D (6 bases). The CDR3 consists of 15 residues. The ends were cut back, 2 bases at V and 2 bases at J, with 12 bases in the middle. Germline V gives CDR1 SGHRS, CDR2 YFSETQ. CDR3 coding DNA: TGCGCCAGCAGCTTCAGTAGGGGGATCACAGATACGCAGTATTTT. Translation gives CASSFSRGITDTQYF. Combining the CDR3 with reference TRBV5-1 and TRBJ2-3 gives the whole variable domain KAGVTQTPRYLIKTRGQQVTLSCSPISGHRSVSWYQQTPGQGLQFLFEYFSETQRNKGNFPGRFSGRQFSNSRSEMNVSTLELGDSALYLCASSFSRGITDTQYFGPGTRLTVL.

J is TRBJ2-7 and V is TRBV6-1, with D perhaps TRBD2 (5 bases). The length of the CDR3 is 12 residues. Per germline, CDR1 MNHNS and CDR2 SASEGT. V gave up 5 bases and J gave up 6 bases, with 11 bases separating them. CDR3 coding DNA: TGTGCCAGCAGTACCCCTGCGGGCGAGCAGTACTTC. Translation: CASSTPAGEQYF.